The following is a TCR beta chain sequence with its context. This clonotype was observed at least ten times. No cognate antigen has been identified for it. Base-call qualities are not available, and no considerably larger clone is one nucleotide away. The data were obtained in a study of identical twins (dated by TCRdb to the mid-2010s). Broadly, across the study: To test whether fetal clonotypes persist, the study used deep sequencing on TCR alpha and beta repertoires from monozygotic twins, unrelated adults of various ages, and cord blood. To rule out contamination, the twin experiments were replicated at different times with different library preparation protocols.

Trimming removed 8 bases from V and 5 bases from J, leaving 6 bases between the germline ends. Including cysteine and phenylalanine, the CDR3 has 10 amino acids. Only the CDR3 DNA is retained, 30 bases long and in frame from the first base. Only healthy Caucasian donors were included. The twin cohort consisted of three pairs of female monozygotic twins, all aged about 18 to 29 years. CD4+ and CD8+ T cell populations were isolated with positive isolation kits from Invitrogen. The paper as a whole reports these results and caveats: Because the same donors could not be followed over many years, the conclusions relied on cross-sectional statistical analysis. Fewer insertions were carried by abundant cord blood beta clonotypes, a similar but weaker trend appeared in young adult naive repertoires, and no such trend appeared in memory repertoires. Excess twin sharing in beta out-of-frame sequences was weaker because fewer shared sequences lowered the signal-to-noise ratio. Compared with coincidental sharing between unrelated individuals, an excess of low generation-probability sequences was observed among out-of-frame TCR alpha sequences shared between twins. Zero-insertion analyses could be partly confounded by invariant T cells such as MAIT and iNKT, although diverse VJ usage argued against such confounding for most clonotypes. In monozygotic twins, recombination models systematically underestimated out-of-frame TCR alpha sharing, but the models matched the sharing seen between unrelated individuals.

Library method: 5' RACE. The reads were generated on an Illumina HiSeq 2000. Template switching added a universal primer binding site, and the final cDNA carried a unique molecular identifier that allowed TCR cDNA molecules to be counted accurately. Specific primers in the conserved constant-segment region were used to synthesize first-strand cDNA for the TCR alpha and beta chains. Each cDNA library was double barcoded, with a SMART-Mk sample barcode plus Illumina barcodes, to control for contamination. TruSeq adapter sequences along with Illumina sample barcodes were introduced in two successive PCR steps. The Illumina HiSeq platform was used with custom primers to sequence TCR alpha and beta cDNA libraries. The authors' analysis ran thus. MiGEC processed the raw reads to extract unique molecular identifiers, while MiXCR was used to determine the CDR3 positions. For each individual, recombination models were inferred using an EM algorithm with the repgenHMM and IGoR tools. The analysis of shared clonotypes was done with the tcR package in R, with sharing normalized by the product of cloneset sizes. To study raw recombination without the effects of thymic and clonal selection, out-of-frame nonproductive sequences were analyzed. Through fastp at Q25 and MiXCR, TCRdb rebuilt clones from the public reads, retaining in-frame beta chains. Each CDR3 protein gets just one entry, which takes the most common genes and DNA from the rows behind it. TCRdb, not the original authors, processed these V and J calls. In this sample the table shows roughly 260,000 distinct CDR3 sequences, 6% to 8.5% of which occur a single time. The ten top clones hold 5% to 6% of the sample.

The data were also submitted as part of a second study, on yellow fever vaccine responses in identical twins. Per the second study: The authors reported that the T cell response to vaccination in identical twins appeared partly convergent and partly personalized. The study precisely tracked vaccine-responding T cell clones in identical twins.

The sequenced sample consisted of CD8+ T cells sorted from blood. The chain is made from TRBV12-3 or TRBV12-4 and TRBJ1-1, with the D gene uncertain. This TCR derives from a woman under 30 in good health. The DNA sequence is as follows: TGTGCCAGCGGTCGGACTGAAGCTTTCTTT. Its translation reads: CASGRTEAFF.